This T cell receptor (beta chain) was sequenced in a study of blood T cell repertoires in COVID-19. The CDR3 extends over 11 amino acids. V shed 1 base and J shed 10 bases, with 6 bases lying between them. Per germline, CDR1 SGHRS and CDR2 YFSETQ. TCRdb's table, derived via immunoSEQ multiplex PCR, lists solely in-frame clones and lacks some. Of more than 200,000 clones in the sample, about 88% were seen once. This sequence originates from a woman aged 40 to 50 who had recovered from COVID-19. Specimen: peripheral blood. The rearrangement joins TRBV5-1 to TRBJ2-1; D is unclear. CDR3 region: CASSLSTEQFF. The CDR3, as DNA: TGCGCCAGCAGCTTGTCGACAGAGCAGTTCTTC.